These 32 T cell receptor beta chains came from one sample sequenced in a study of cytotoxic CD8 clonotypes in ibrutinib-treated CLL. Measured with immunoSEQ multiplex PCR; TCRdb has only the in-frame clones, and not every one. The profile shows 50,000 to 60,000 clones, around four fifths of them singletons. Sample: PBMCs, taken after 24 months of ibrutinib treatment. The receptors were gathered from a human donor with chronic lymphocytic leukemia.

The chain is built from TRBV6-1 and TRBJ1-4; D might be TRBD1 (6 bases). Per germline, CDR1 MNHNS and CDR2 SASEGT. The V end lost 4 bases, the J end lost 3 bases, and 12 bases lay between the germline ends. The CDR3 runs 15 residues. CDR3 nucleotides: TGTGCCAGCAGTGTCCGACAGGATCCTAATGAAAAACTGTTTTTT. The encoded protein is CASSVRQDPNEKLFF.

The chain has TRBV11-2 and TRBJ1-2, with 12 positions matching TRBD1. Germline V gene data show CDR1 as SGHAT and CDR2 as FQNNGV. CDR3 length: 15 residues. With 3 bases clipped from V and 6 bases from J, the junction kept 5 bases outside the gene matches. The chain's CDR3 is CASSFPGQGAHGYTF. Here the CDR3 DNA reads TGTGCCAGCAGCTTCCCGGGACAGGGGGCGCATGGCTACACCTTC.

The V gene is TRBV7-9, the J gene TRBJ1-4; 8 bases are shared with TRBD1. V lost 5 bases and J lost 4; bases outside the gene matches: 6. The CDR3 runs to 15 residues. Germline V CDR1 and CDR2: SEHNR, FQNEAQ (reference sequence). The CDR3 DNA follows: TGTGCCAGCAGCCCACGGACAGGGTTTAATGAAAAACTGTTTTTT. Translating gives CASSPRTGFNEKLFF.

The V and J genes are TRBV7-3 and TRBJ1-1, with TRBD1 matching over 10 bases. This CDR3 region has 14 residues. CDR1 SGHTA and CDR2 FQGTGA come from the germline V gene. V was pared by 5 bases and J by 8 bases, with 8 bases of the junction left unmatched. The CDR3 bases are TGTGCCAGCAGCCCCTCGACAGGGGGCGGGGAAGCTTTCTTT. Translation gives CASSPSTGGGEAFF.

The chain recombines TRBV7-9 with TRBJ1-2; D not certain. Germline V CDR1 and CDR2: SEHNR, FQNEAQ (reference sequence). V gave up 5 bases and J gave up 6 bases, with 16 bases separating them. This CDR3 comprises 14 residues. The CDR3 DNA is TGTGCCAGCAGCCCAACCGAGCCGGGGAATGGCTACACCTTC. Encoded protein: CASSPTEPGNGYTF.

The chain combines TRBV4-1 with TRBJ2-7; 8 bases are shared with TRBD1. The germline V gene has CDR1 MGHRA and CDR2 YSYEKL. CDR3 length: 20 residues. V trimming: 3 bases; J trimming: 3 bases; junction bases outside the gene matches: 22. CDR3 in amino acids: CASSQDTPLRDRRPLYEQYF. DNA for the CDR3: TGCGCCAGCAGCCAGGACACTCCCCTCCGGGACAGGCGCCCCCTCTACGAGCAGTACTTC.

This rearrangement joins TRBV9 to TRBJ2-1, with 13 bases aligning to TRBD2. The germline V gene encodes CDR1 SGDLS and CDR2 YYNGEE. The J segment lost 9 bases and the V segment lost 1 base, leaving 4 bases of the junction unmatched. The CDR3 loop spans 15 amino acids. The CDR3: CASSVRTSGSSEQFF. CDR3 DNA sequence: TGTGCCAGCAGCGTAAGGACTAGCGGGAGCTCTGAGCAGTTCTTC.

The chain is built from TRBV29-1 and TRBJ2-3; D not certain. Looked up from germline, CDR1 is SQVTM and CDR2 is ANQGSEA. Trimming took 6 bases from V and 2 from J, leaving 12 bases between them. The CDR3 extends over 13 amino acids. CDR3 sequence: CSVPSGSTDTQYF. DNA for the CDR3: TGCAGCGTCCCCTCCGGGTCCACAGATACGCAGTATTTT.

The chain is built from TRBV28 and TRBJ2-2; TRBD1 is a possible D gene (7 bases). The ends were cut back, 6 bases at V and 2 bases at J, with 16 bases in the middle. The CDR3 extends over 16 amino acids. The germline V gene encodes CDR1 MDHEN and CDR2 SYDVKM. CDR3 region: CASSPRRGDNTGELFF. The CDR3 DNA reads TGTGCCAGCAGCCCCCGCAGGGGGGATAACACCGGGGAGCTGTTTTTT.

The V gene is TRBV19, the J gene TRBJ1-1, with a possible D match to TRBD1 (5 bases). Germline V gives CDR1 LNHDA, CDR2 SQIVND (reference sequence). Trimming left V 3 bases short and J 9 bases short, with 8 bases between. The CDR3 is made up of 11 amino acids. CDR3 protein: CASSIDRQAFF. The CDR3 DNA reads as TGTGCCAGTAGTATCGACAGACAAGCTTTCTTT.

The chain's CDR3 is CASSQDKSRAGANTGELFF. CDR3 coding DNA: TGTGCCAGCAGCCAAGATAAGTCCCGAGCGGGAGCGAACACCGGGGAGCTGTTTTTT. The chain carries TRBV4-2 and TRBJ2-2, with TRBD2 matching 8 bases. The CDR3 is 19 residues long. V dropped 0 bases and J dropped 0; count of bases not matched to a gene: 9. Germline lookup yields CDR1 LGHNA and CDR2 YNFKEQ.

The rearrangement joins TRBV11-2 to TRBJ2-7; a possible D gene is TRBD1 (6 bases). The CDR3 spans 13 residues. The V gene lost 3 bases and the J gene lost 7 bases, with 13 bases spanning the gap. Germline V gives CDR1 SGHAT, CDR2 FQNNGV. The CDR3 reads CASSLPGVEEQYF. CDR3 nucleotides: TGTGCCAGCAGCTTGCCAGGGGTGGAGGAGCAGTACTTC.

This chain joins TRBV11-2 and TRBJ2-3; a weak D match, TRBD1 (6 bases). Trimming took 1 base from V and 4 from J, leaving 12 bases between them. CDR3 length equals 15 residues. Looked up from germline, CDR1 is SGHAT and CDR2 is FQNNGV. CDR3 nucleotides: TGTGCCAGCAGCTTAGGGACAGCTAACGCAGATACGCAGTATTTT. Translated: CASSLGTANADTQYF.

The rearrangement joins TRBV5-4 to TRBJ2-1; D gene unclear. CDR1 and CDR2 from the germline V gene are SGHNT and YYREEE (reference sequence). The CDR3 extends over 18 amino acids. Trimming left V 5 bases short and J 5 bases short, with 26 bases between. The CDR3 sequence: CASSSVNRAGKPNNEQFF. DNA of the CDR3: TGTGCCAGCAGTTCCGTGAACCGGGCTGGGAAACCAAACAATGAGCAGTTCTTC. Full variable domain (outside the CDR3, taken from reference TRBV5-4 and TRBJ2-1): ETGVTQSPTHLIKTRGQQVTLRCSSQSGHNTVSWYQQALGQGPQFIFQYYREEENGRGNFPPRFSGLQFPNYSSELNVNALELDDSALYLCASSSVNRAGKPNNEQFFGPGTRLTVL.

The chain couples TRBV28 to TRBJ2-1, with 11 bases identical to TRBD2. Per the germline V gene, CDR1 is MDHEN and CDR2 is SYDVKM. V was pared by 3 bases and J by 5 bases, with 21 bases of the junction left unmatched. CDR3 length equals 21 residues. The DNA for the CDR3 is TGTGCCAGCAGTTTGGGCTATAGTTGGCCCCACGGGACTAGCGGCAACAATGAGCAGTTCTTC. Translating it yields CASSLGYSWPHGTSGNNEQFF.

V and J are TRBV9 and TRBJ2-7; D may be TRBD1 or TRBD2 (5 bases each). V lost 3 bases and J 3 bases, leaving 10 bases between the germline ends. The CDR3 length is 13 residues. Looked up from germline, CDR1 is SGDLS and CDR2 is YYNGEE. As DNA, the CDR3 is TGTGCCAGCAGCGCCGGGACCCTCTACGAGCAGTACTTC. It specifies CASSAGTLYEQYF.

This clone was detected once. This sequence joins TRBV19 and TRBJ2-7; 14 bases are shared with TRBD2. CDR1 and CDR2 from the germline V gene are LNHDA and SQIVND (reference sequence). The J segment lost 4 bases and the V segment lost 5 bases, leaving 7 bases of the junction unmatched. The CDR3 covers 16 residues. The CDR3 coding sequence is TGTGCCAGTAGTCTAGGGACTAGCGGGAGATCATACGAGCAGTACTTC. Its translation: CASSLGTSGRSYEQYF.

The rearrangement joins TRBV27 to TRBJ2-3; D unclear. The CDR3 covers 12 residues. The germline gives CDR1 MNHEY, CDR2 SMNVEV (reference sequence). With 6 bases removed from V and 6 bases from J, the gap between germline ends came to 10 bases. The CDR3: CASRTSRDTQYF. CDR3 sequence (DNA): TGTGCCAGCAGGACCTCAAGGGATACGCAGTATTTT.

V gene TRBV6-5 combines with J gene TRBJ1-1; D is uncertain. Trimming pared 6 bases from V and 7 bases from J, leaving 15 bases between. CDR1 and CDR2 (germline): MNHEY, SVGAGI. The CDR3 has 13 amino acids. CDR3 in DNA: TGTGCCAGCAGCCTTATAAGGAGCGGTGAAGCTTTCTTT. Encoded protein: CASSLIRSGEAFF.

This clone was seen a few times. CDR3 nucleotides: TGTGCTAGTGGTCTCCCCGGACAGGGGGGTGAAGCTTTCTTT. Protein: CASGLPGQGGEAFF. The chain uses TRBV12-5 and TRBJ1-1, with 10 bases matching TRBD1. CDR3 length: 14 residues. V lost 5 bases and J lost 7; bases outside the gene matches: 7. Looked up from germline, CDR1 is LGHNT and CDR2 is FRNRAP.

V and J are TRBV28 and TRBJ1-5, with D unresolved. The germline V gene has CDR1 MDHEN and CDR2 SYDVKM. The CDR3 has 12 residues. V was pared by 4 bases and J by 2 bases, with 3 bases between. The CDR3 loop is CASSSGNQPQHF. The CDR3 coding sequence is TGTGCCAGCAGTTCTGGCAATCAGCCCCAGCATTTT.

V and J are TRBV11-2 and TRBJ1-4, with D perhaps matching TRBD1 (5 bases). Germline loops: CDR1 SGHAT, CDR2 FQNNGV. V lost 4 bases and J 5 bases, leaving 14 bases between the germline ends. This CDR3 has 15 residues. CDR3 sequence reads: CASSSLWGPNEKLFF. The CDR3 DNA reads TGTGCCAGCAGCTCCCTTTGGGGCCCGAATGAAAAACTGTTTTTT.

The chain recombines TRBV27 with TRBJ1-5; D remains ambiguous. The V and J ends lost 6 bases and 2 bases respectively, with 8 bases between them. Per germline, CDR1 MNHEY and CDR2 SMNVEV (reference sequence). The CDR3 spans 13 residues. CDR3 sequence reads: CASRRGGNQPQHF. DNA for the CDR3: TGTGCCAGCAGACGGGGAGGCAATCAGCCCCAGCATTTT.

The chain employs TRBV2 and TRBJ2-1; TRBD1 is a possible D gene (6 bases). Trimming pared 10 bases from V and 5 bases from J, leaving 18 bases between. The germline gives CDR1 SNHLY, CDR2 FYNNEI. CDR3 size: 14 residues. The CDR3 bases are TGTGCCACCGGCAGGGGTCTTGGTGACAATGAGCAGTTCTTC. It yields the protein CATGRGLGDNEQFF.

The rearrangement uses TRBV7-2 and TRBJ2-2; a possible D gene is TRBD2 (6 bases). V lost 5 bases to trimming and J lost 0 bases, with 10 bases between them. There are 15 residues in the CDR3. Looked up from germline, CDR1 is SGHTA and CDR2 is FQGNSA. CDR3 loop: CASSPAGSNTGELFF. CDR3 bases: TGTGCCAGCAGCCCAGCGGGCTCGAACACCGGGGAGCTGTTTTTT.

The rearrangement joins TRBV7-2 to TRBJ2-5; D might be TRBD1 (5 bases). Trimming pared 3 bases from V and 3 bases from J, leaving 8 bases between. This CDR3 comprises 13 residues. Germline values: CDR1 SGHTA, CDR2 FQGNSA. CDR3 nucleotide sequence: TGTGCCAGCAGCTTTGACAGAAAAGAGACCCAGTACTTC. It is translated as CASSFDRKETQYF. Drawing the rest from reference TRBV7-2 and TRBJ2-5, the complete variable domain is GAGVSQSPSNKVTEKGKDVELRCDPISGHTALYWYRQSLGQGLEFLIYFQGNSAPDKSGLPSDRFSAERTGGSVSTLTIQRTQQEDSAVYLCASSFDRKETQYFGPGTRLLVL.

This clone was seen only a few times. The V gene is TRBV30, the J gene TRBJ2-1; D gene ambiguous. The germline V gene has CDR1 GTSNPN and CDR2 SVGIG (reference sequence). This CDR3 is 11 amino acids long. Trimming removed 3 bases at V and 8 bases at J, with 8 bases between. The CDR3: CAWRLDHEQFF. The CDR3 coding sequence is TGTGCCTGGAGGCTAGACCATGAGCAGTTCTTC.

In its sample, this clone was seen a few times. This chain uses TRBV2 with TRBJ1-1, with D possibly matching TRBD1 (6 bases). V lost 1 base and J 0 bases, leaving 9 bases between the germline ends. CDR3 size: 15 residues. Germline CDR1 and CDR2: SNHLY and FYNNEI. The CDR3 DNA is TGTGCCAGCAGTGAAGTGAGACAGGTGAACACTGAAGCTTTCTTT. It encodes CASSEVRQVNTEAFF. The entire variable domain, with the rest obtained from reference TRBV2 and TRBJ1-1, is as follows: EPEVTQTPSHQVTQMGQEVILRCVPISNHLYFYWYRQILGQKVEFLVSFYNNEISEKSEIFDDQFSVERPDGSNFTLKIRSTKLEDSAMYFCASSEVRQVNTEAFFGQGTRLTVV.

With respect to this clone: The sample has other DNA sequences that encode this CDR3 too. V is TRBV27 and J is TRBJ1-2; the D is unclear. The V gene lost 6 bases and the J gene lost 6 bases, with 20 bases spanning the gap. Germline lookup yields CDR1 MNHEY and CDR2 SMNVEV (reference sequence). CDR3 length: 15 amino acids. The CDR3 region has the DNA TGTGCCAGCAGCCCCGCCGGGTGGGCGTGGGATGGCTACACCTTC. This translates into CASSPAGWAWDGYTF.

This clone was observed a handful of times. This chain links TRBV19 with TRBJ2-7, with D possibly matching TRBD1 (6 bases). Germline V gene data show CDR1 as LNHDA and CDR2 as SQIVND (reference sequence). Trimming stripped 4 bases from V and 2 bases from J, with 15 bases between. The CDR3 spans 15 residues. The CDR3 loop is CASSKHTGSTYEQYF. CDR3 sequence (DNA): TGTGCCAGTAGTAAACACACAGGGTCTACCTACGAGCAGTACTTC.

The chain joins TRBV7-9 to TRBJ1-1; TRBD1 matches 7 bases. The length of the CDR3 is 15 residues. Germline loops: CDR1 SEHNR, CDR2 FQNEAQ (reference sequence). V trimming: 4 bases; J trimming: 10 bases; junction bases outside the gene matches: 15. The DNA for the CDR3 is TGTGCCAGCAGCTCCCCCCGACAGGGCCCGAGGGGAGCTTTCTTT. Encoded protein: CASSSPRQGPRGAFF.

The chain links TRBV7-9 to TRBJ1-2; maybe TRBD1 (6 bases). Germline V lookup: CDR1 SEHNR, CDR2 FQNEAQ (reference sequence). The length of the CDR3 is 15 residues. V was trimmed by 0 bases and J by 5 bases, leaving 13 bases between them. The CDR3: CASSLAGQTSYGYTF. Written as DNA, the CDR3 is TGTGCCAGCAGCTTAGCCGGACAGACGTCTTATGGCTACACCTTC.